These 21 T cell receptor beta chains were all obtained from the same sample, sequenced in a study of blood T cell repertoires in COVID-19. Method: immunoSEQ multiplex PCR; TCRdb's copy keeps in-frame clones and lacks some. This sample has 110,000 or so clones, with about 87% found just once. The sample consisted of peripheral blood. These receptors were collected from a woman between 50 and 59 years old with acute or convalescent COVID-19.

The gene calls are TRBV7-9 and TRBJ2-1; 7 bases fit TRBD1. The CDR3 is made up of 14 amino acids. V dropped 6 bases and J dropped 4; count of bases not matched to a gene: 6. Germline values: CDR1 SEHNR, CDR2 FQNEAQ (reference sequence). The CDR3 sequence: CASSPGQKYNEQFF. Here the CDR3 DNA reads TGTGCCAGCAGTCCGGGACAGAAATACAATGAGCAGTTCTTC.

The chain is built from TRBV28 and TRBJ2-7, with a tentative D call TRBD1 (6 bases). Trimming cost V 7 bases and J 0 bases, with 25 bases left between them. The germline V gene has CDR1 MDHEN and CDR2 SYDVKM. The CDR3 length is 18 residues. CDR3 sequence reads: CASTTGLGTLRSSYEQYF. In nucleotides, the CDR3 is TGTGCCAGCACCACAGGGTTGGGGACCCTAAGGAGCTCCTACGAGCAGTACTTC.

This chain's CDR3 is CSVPDFFSYNEQFF. The CDR3 DNA reads as TGCAGCGTTCCGGACTTTTTCTCCTACAATGAGCAGTTCTTC. The V and J genes are TRBV29-1 and TRBJ2-1; D is perhaps TRBD2 (5 bases). The ends were cut back, 5 bases at V and 0 bases at J, with 11 bases in the middle. The germline gives CDR1 SQVTM, CDR2 ANQGSEA. This CDR3 is built from 14 residues.

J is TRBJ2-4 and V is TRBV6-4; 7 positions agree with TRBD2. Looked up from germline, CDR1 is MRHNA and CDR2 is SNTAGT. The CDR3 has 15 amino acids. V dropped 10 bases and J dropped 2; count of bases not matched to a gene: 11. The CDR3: CATKGGAVTKNIQYF. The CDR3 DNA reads TGTGCCACCAAGGGAGGGGCTGTGACCAAAAACATTCAGTACTTC.

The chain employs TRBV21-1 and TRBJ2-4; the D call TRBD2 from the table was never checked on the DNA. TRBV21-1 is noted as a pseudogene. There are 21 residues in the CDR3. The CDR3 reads CASSQRGGAEWSPRAKNIQYF. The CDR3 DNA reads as TGTGCCAGCAGTCAAAGGGGGGGGGCAGAGTGGTCCCCCCGGGCCAAAAACATTCAGTACTTC.

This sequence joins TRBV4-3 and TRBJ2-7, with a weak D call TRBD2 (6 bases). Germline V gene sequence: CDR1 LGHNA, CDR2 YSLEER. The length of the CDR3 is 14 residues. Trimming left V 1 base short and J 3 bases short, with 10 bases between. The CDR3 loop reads CASSQGRGLYEQYF. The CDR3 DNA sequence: TGCGCCAGCAGCCAAGGGCGGGGTCTCTACGAGCAGTACTTC.

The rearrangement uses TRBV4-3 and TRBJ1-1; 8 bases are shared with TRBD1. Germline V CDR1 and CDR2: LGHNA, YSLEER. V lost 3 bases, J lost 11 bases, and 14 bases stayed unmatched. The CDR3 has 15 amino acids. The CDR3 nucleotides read TGCGCCAGCAGCCAGGATAGGACAGGGCGCGTTTTGGCTTTCTTT. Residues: CASSQDRTGRVLAFF.

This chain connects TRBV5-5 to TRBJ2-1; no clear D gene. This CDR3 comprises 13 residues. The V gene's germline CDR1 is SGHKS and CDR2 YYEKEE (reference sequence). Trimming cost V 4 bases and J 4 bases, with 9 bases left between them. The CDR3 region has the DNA TGTGCCAGCAGCGGCGGCGCGTACAATGAGCAGTTCTTC. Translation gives CASSGGAYNEQFF.

CDR3 nucleotide sequence: TGCGCCAGCAGCCAAGATTGGTCAAGTCGGACTGAAGCTTTCTTT. Amino acid sequence: CASSQDWSSRTEAFF. The chain is built from TRBV4-3 and TRBJ1-1; no firm D call. The CDR3 totals 15 residues. Looked up from germline, CDR1 is LGHNA and CDR2 is YSLEER. The V gene lost 0 bases and the J gene lost 5 bases, with 13 bases spanning the gap.

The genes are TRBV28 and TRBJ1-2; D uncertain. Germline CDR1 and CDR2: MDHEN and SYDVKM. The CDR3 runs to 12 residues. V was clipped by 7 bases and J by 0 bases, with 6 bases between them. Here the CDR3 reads CASTTTNYGYTF. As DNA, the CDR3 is TGTGCCAGCACCACAACTAACTATGGCTACACCTTC.

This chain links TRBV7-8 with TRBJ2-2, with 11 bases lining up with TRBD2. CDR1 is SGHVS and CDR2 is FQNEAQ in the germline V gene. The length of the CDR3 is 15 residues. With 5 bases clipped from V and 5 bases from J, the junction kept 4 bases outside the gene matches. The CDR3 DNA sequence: TGTGCCAGCAGCGTTAGCGGGGGGGCTACCGGGGAGCTGTTTTTT. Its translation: CASSVSGGATGELFF.

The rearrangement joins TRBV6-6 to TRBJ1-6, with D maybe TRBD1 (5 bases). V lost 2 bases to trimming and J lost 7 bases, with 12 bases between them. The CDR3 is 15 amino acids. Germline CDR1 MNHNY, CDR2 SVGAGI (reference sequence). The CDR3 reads CASSYPPGGNSPLHF. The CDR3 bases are TGTGCCAGCAGTTACCCCCCCGGGGGGAATTCACCCCTCCACTTT.

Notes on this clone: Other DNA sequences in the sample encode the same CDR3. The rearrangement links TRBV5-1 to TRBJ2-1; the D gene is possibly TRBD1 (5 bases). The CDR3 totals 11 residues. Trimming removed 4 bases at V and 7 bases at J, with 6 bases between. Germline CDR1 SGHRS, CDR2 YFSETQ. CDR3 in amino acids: CASSPGNEQFF. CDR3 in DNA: TGCGCCAGCAGCCCAGGGAATGAGCAGTTCTTC.

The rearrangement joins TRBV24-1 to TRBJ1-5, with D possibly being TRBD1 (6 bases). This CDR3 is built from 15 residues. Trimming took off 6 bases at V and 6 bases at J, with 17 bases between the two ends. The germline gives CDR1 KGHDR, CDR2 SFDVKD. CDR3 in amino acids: CATSLGTGPGQPQHF. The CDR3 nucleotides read TGTGCCACCAGTTTGGGCACAGGGCCCGGTCAGCCCCAGCATTTT.

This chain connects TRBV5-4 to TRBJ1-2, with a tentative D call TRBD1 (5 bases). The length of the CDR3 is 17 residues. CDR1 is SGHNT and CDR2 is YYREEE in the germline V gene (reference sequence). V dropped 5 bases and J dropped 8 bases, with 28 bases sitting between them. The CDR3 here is CASSQDTKVPAGYGYTF. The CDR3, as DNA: TGTGCCAGCAGTCAGGACACAAAAGTGCCCGCCGGATACGGCTACACCTTC.

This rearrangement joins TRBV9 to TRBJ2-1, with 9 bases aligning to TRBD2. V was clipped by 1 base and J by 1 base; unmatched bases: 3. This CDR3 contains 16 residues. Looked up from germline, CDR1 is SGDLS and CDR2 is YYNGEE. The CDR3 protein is CASSVIAGGSYNEQFF. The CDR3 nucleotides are TGTGCCAGCAGCGTAATCGCGGGAGGGTCCTACAATGAGCAGTTCTTC.

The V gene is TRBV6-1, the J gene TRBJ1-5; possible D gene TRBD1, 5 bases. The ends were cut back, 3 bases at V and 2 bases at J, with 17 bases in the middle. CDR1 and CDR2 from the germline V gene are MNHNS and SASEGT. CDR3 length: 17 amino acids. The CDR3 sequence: CASSDVQVRMGNQPQHF. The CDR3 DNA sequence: TGTGCCAGCAGTGACGTACAGGTGAGGATGGGCAATCAGCCCCAGCATTTT.

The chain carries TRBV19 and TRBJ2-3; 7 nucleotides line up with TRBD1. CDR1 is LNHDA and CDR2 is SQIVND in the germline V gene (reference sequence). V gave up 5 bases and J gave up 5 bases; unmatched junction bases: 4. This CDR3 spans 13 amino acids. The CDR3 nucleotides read TGTGCCAGTAGTCAACGGGACAGAGATACGCAGTATTTT. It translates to CASSQRDRDTQYF.

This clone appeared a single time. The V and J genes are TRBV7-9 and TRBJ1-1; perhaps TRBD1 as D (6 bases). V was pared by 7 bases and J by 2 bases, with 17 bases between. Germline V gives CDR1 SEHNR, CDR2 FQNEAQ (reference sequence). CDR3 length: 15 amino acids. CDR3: CASTDDWGQNTEAFF. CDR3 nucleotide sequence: TGTGCCAGCACCGACGATTGGGGGCAAAACACTGAAGCTTTCTTT.

Here the CDR3 DNA reads TGTGCCAGCAGCCAAGGACACACAGGGGTTGGTTCACCCCTCCACTTT. Translation gives CASSQGHTGVGSPLHF. The J gene is TRBJ1-6, the V gene TRBV3-1 (or the pseudogene TRBV3-2); 7 bases fit TRBD1. The trim removed 1 base at V and 9 bases at J, leaving 9 bases unmatched. The CDR3 is made up of 16 amino acids. The germline V gene has CDR1 LGHDT and CDR2 YNNKEL (reference sequence).

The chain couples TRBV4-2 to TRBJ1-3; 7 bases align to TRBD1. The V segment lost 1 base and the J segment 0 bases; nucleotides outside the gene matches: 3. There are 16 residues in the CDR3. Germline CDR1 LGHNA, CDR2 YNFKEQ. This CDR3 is CASSQGDSRSGNTIYF. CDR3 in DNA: TGTGCCAGCAGCCAAGGGGACAGCCGCTCTGGAAACACCATATATTTT.